This passage covers 22 T cell receptor beta chains from one sample sequenced in a study of T cell repertoires in cytomegalovirus infection. TCRdb independently ran MiXCR on the reads; one entry per CDR3 protein. The data contain around 740,000 distinct CDR3 sequences, roughly 35% of them singletons. The sample was PBMCs. These receptors were collected from a human donor in good health (CMV status not recorded). Some clones in this sample may be carry-over from other donors' samples.

V is TRBV4-1 and J is TRBJ2-1; 7 nucleotides agree with TRBD2. The J segment lost 3 bases and the V segment lost 1 base, leaving 9 bases of the junction unmatched. This CDR3 is 17 amino acids long. Germline loops: CDR1 MGHRA, CDR2 YSYEKL. In DNA form, the CDR3 reads TGCGCCAGCAGCCAAGTGAGTCGGGAGGCATTCTACAATGAGCAGTTCTTC. It codes for CASSQVSREAFYNEQFF.

This clonotype has a count of ten or more. The V call is TRBV7-2, the J call TRBJ2-7, with D perhaps given as TRBD1 or TRBD2 (7 bases each). The V and J ends lost 5 bases and 5 bases respectively, with 16 bases between them. This CDR3 region has 14 residues. CDR1 is SGHTA, CDR2 FQGNSA, per germline. The CDR3 protein is CASSAGDRAHEQYF. In nucleotides, the CDR3 is TGTGCCAGCAGCGCGGGAGACAGGGCCCACGAGCAGTACTTC. Full variable domain (rest looked up from reference TRBV7-2 and TRBJ2-7): GAGVSQSPSNKVTEKGKDVELRCDPISGHTALYWYRQSLGQGLEFLIYFQGNSAPDKSGLPSDRFSAERTGGSVSTLTIQRTQQEDSAVYLCASSAGDRAHEQYFGPGTRLTVT.

This clonotype was observed a handful of times. The CDR3 protein is CASSLAEDVFYGYTF. Here the CDR3 DNA reads TGTGCCAGCAGCTTAGCCGAGGACGTATTCTATGGCTACACCTTC. The V and J genes are TRBV7-6 and TRBJ1-2; D is uncertain. The CDR3 runs to 15 residues. Germline-derived CDR1 and CDR2 are SGHVS and FNYEAQ. V dropped 0 bases and J dropped 4 bases, with 12 bases sitting between them.

V gene TRBV27 combines with J gene TRBJ2-3; D is possibly TRBD2 (6 bases). Germline V gene sequence: CDR1 MNHEY, CDR2 SMNVEV (reference sequence). The length of the CDR3 is 16 residues. Between the trimmed V and J ends, which lost 5 bases and 5 bases, there was a span of 20 bases. CDR3 DNA: TGTGCCAGCAGTGGTGGACTAACGGGAAGTAAAGATACGCAGTATTTT. Translated, it gives CASSGGLTGSKDTQYF.

This clonotype occurred once. A junction boundary mismatches the germline segment, possibly from a read error. The rearrangement uses TRBV12-3 or TRBV12-4 and TRBJ1-4; tentatively, D is TRBD1 (6 bases). The CDR3 spans 13 residues. CDR3 residues: CARILQGNEKMFF. Here the CDR3 DNA reads TGTGCCAGAATATTACAGGGCAATGAAAAAATGTTTTTT.

This clonotype has more than one count but fewer than ten. The rearrangement links TRBV5-4 to TRBJ2-7; weak D call: TRBD2 (6 bases). In germline, CDR1 is SGHNT, CDR2 YYREEE (reference sequence). The V end lost 1 base, the J end lost 4 bases, and 9 bases lay between the germline ends. The CDR3 is 13 amino acids. DNA for the CDR3: TGTGCCAGCAGCTTGCAACTAGCTTACGAGCAGTACTTC. Amino acid sequence: CASSLQLAYEQYF.

This clonotype has at least ten counts. The chain joins TRBV12-3 or TRBV12-4 to TRBJ1-1; D may be TRBD1 (5 bases). The CDR3 is 15 amino acids. The germline V and J ends were trimmed by 6 bases and 6 bases, with 20 bases remaining between them. The CDR3 nucleotides are TGTGCCAGCAGGGAACAGGTCAAGGCTGTTTCTGAAGCTTTCTTT. This codes for CASREQVKAVSEAFF.

This chain connects TRBV4-2 to TRBJ1-1; TRBD1 is a possible D gene (5 bases). From germline, CDR1 is LGHNA and CDR2 YNFKEQ. Trimming left V 8 bases short and J 1 base short, with 17 bases between. There are 15 residues in the CDR3. The CDR3 is CASGNRDRKNTEAFF. In DNA form, the CDR3 reads TGTGCCAGCGGGAACCGGGACCGAAAGAACACTGAAGCTTTCTTT.

This chain joins TRBV20-1 and TRBJ2-1; D possibly corresponds to TRBD2 (5 bases). The V gene lost 2 bases and the J gene lost 6 bases, with 14 bases spanning the gap. CDR1 and CDR2 (germline): DFQATT, SNEGSKA (reference sequence). The CDR3 is 14 amino acids. The CDR3 DNA reads TGCAGTGCTAGACCCACCCAAGCGGTCAATGAGCAGTTCTTC. Residues: CSARPTQAVNEQFF.

This clonotype has only a few counts. The chain joins TRBV18 to TRBJ1-1; D not certain. Per the germline V gene, CDR1 is KGHSH and CDR2 is LQKENI. The CDR3 spans 12 residues. Trimming removed 6 bases from V and 2 bases from J, with 7 bases in between. CDR3 sequence: CASSPDNTEAFF. As DNA, the CDR3 is TGTGCCAGCTCGCCGGACAACACTGAAGCTTTCTTT.

DNA for the CDR3: TGCGCCAGCAGCCTGGGACAGGAGGGCAGGTACGAGCAGTACTTC. This gives the protein CASSLGQEGRYEQYF. J is TRBJ2-7 and V is TRBV4-1; 8 nucleotides align to TRBD1. V was pared by 4 bases and J by 4 bases, with 9 bases of the junction left unmatched. This CDR3 has 15 residues. Germline V lookup: CDR1 MGHRA, CDR2 YSYEKL.

The rearrangement joins TRBV2 to TRBJ2-3; no reliable D call. CDR1 is SNHLY and CDR2 is FYNNEI in the germline V gene. V lost 4 bases to trimming and J lost 0 bases, with 5 bases between them. This CDR3 is 13 amino acids long. CDR3 loop: CASSARSTDTQYF. The CDR3 DNA is TGTGCCAGCAGTGCTAGGAGCACAGATACGCAGTATTTT.

This clonotype has only one observation. One end of the junction does not line up with germline, which may come from a read error. The chain employs TRBV28 and TRBJ2-3; the D gene is possibly TRBD2 (5 bases). This CDR3 has 15 residues. Per germline, CDR1 MDHEN and CDR2 SYDVKM. CDR3 amino acids: CASSLGGGSPKTQFF. CDR3 DNA: TGTGCCAGCAGTTTAGGCGGCGGGTCTCCGAAAACGCAGTTTTTT.

The table lists this clonotype with a few counts. V gene TRBV7-9 combines with J gene TRBJ1-1; D not resolved. The CDR3 sequence is 15 residues long. Germline loops: CDR1 SEHNR, CDR2 FQNEAQ (reference sequence). Trimming removed 5 bases at V and 2 bases at J, with 15 bases between. CDR3 nucleotides: TGTGCCAGCAGCCCCCTTGGCAGAGGAAACACTGAAGCTTTCTTT. This encodes CASSPLGRGNTEAFF.

V gene TRBV19 combines with J gene TRBJ1-5; tentatively, D is TRBD1 (5 bases). V was trimmed by 2 bases and J by 4 bases, leaving 15 bases between them. The CDR3 covers 16 residues. Germline V CDR1 and CDR2: LNHDA, SQIVND (reference sequence). DNA for the CDR3: TGTGCCAGTAGTATAAGCCGCCGCCAGGGTAATCAGCCCCAGCATTTT. Translation: CASSISRRQGNQPQHF.

Comments on this clonotype: Because the CDR3 is missing its conserved closing phenylalanine or tryptophan, this is likely a read error. The chain joins TRBV28 to TRBJ2-7; the D gene is possibly TRBD1 (6 bases). From germline, CDR1 is MDHEN and CDR2 SYDVKM. Between the trimmed V and J ends, which lost 2 bases and 3 bases, there was a span of 23 bases. This CDR3 region has 18 residues. The CDR3 DNA reads TGTGCCAGCAGTTTAGATCGTTTGCGCCCGGGACATCGCTACGAGCAGTACTTA. Its translation is CASSLDRLRPGHRYEQYL.

The V gene is TRBV5-6, the J gene TRBJ2-1, with D perhaps matching TRBD1 (5 bases). The CDR3 covers 12 residues. Germline assignment: CDR1 SGHDT and CDR2 YYEEEE. Deletions cut 4 bases from V and 7 bases from J, with 9 bases between. The CDR3: CASSQDTNEQFF. Written as DNA, the CDR3 is TGTGCCAGCAGCCAGGACACTAATGAGCAGTTCTTC.

A note on this clonotype: A much larger clone lies a single base off, so this may be a read error. The chain has TRBV28 and TRBJ1-4; D may be TRBD1 (6 bases). CDR1 is MDHEN and CDR2 is SYDVKM in the germline V gene. Trimming cost V 2 bases and J 6 bases, with 10 bases left between them. The CDR3 runs 14 residues. This CDR3 reads CASSLPGADEKLFF. The CDR3 bases are TGTGCCAGCAGTTTACCAGGGGCGGATGAAAAACTGTTTTTT.

This clonotype appeared a few times. The rearrangement joins TRBV5-5 to TRBJ1-4, with unresolved D. Trimming pared 4 bases from V and 4 bases from J, leaving 17 bases between. CDR1 SGHKS and CDR2 YYEKEE come from the germline V gene (reference sequence). The CDR3 is made up of 16 amino acids. CDR3 bases: TGTGCCAGCAGCAATTTTGGACGCGCGAGTAATGAAAAACTGTTTTTT. It encodes CASSNFGRASNEKLFF.

The DNA of the CDR3 is TGTGCCAGCAGCTCCTTAGGGACAGTAGAAGCTTTCTTT. This translates into CASSSLGTVEAFF. The gene calls are TRBV11-2 and TRBJ1-1, with 7 bases identical to TRBD1. The germline V gene encodes CDR1 SGHAT and CDR2 FQNNGV. The CDR3 length is 13 residues. Losses at the gene ends were 4 bases for V and 8 bases for J; bases not matched to a gene: 7.

CDR3 sequence: CASSTGLTAEQYF. DNA of the CDR3: TGTGCCAGCAGCACGGGACTTACTGCCGAGCAGTACTTC. The genes are TRBV7-8 and TRBJ2-7; D perhaps matches TRBD2 (6 bases). The CDR3 runs 13 residues. With 5 bases removed from V and 6 bases from J, the gap between germline ends came to 14 bases. The germline V gene has CDR1 SGHVS and CDR2 FQNEAQ.

The chain couples TRBV23-1 to TRBJ2-1, with 10 bases identical to TRBD2. Being an ORF, TRBV23-1 has a function that is uncertain. V lost 6 bases to trimming and J lost 10 bases; unmatched junction nucleotides: 12. This CDR3 is built from 15 residues. The CDR3 region is CASSPPLAGVREQFF. CDR3 nucleotides: TGCGCCAGCAGCCCCCCCCTAGCGGGAGTACGAGAGCAGTTCTTC.